Below, 26 T cell receptor beta chains from the same sample are listed, as sequenced in a study of T cells in Graves' hyperthyroidism and ophthalmopathy. Amplified regions were TCR beta CDR3 sequences from RNA transcripts. In the first-round RT-PCR of the TCR CDR3, the HTBI primer set was used. Via MiXCR, TCRdb re-called the multiplex PCR reads, giving one row per CDR3 protein. The sample lists fewer than 650,000 distinct CDR3 sequences, over 12% occurring once. The material sequenced was blood. These receptors originate from a woman in her thirties or forties with Graves' ophthalmopathy.

This clonotype has a count of ten or more. The CDR3 DNA reads TGTGCCTCCGAAGGCCAGGGGGCGGGAGGGCGAGACGAGCAGTACTTC. Its translation: CASEGQGAGGRDEQYF. V gene TRBV2 combines with J gene TRBJ2-7; weak D call: TRBD2 (9 bases). The CDR3 covers 16 residues. Trimming took off 11 bases at V and 5 bases at J, with 28 bases between the two ends. CDR1 and CDR2 (germline): SNHLY, FYNNEI.

In this sample, this clonotype turned up many times. The rearrangement links TRBV6-2 or TRBV6-3 to TRBJ2-7; D is perhaps TRBD2 (6 bases). In germline, CDR1 is MNHEY, CDR2 SVGEGT. V lost 2 bases to trimming and J lost 3 bases, with 11 bases between them. CDR3 size: 14 residues. The CDR3 nucleotides are TGTGCCAGCAGTTACGTGGGGGGTGACTACGAGCAGTACTTC. Translating gives CASSYVGGDYEQYF.

This clonotype has at least ten counts. The V gene is TRBV6-2 or TRBV6-3, the J gene TRBJ2-5; TRBD1 matches at 7 bases. CDR3 length: 17 residues. V lost 2 bases, J lost 1 base, and 10 bases stayed unmatched. From germline, CDR1 is MNHEY and CDR2 SVGEGT. The CDR3 DNA is TGTGCCAGCAGTTACAAAGGGGGCGTTCCTCCCCAAGAGACCCAGTACTTC. Amino acids: CASSYKGGVPPQETQYF.

This clonotype was counted many times. The chain uses TRBV11-2 and TRBJ2-5, with D perhaps given as TRBD1 or TRBD2 (5 bases each). The germline V and J ends were trimmed by 7 bases and 4 bases, with 13 bases remaining between them. This CDR3 contains 13 residues. Germline V gives CDR1 SGHAT, CDR2 FQNNGV. Here the CDR3 DNA reads TGTGCCAGCACATCGCAGGGACGAGAGACCCAGTACTTC. Translated: CASTSQGRETQYF.

The rearrangement uses TRBV29-1 and TRBJ2-5; 8 bases agree with TRBD2. Germline lookup yields CDR1 SQVTM and CDR2 ANQGSEA. The CDR3 extends over 12 amino acids. The J segment lost 5 bases and the V segment lost 7 bases, leaving 6 bases of the junction unmatched. CDR3 nucleotide sequence: TGCAGCGCCGAAGCGGGAGCTGAGACCCAGTACTTC. It is translated as CSAEAGAETQYF. Filled out from reference TRBV29-1 and TRBJ2-5, the complete variable domain reads SAVISQKPSRDICQRGTSLTIQCQVDSQVTMMFWYRQQPGQSLTLIATANQGSEATYESGFVIDKFPISRPNLTFSTLTVSNMSPEDSSIYLCSAEAGAETQYFGPGTRLLVL.

This clonotype was counted many times. V usage is TRBV6-2 or TRBV6-3 and J usage is TRBJ1-2; D gene unclear. In germline, CDR1 is MNHEY, CDR2 SVGEGT. The CDR3 length is 10 residues. V was clipped by 8 bases and J by 4 bases, with 5 bases between them. CDR3 region: CASLGYGYTF. Here the CDR3 DNA reads TGTGCCAGCTTGGGCTATGGCTACACCTTC.

This clonotype was detected many times. The chain couples TRBV12-3 or TRBV12-4 to TRBJ2-7; D tentatively fits TRBD1 or TRBD2 (6 bases each). The CDR3 contains 15 residues. Deletions cut 2 bases from V and 1 base from J, with 12 bases between. The CDR3 loop is CASSLSGQGSYEQYF. CDR3 bases: TGTGCCAGCAGTTTAAGCGGGCAGGGGTCCTACGAGCAGTACTTC.

This rearrangement joins TRBV6-2 or TRBV6-3 to TRBJ1-1; 10 positions agree with TRBD1. The CDR3 is 16 amino acids. The V gene's germline CDR1 is MNHEY and CDR2 SVGEGT. The V and J ends lost 8 bases and 3 bases, in that order; junction bases with no gene match: 12. The CDR3 is CASASAGTGAHTEAFF. The CDR3, as DNA: TGTGCCAGCGCCTCAGCCGGGACAGGGGCGCACACTGAAGCTTTCTTT.

The chain joins TRBV6-1 to TRBJ1-1; TRBD1 is a possible D gene (5 bases). CDR1 is MNHNS and CDR2 is SASEGT in the germline V gene. Trimming shortened V by 8 bases and J by 0 bases, and 10 bases separated the two germline ends. The CDR3 has 13 residues. The CDR3 DNA reads as TGTGCCAGCCCCGAACAGGTGAACACTGAAGCTTTCTTT. This gives the protein CASPEQVNTEAFF.

This clonotype was recorded many times. The V gene is TRBV15, the J gene TRBJ1-5, with D possibly TRBD1 on 5 matching bases. CDR1 LNHNV and CDR2 YYDKDF come from the germline V gene (reference sequence). Trimming pared 1 base from V and 8 bases from J, leaving 12 bases between. The length of the CDR3 is 14 residues. The CDR3 region has the DNA TGTGCCACCAGCAGAGCCAGGGTATCTAAGCCCCAGCATTTT. Protein sequence: CATSRARVSKPQHF.

This clonotype was seen at least ten times. This sequence joins TRBV6-1 and TRBJ2-7, with D perhaps TRBD1 or TRBD2 (5 bases each). Between the trimmed V and J ends, which lost 7 bases and 0 bases, there was a span of 16 bases. The CDR3 consists of 15 residues. The germline V gene has CDR1 MNHNS and CDR2 SASEGT. As DNA, the CDR3 is TGTGCCAGCACCCCTAGCTCAGGGCTCTCCTACGAGCAGTACTTC. This codes for CASTPSSGLSYEQYF.

The chain has TRBV6-5 and TRBJ1-1; D gene unclear. Deletions cut 0 bases from V and 7 bases from J, with 9 bases between. The CDR3 has 13 amino acids. Germline V gene sequence: CDR1 MNHEY, CDR2 SVGAGI. Here the CDR3 reads CASSYSRTGEAFF. For the CDR3, the DNA is TGTGCCAGCAGTTACTCTCGAACGGGTGAAGCTTTCTTT.

This clonotype was seen more than once but under ten times. J is TRBJ2-7 and V is TRBV7-2, with 7 bases that match TRBD1. CDR1 SGHTA and CDR2 FQGNSA come from the germline V gene. CDR3 size: 15 residues. J gave up 2 bases and V 1 base, and 5 bases lay outside the gene matches. The CDR3 nucleotides read TGTGCCAGCAGCTTAGTGAGGGGGCAGGCCTACGAGCAGTACTTC. It codes for CASSLVRGQAYEQYF. Supplemented by reference TRBV7-2 and TRBJ2-7, the full variable domain reads GAGVSQSPSNKVTEKGKDVELRCDPISGHTALYWYRQSLGQGLEFLIYFQGNSAPDKSGLPSDRFSAERTGGSVSTLTIQRTQQEDSAVYLCASSLVRGQAYEQYFGPGTRLTVT.

Many counts were recorded for this clonotype. The V and J genes are TRBV2 and TRBJ2-7; D is possibly TRBD1 (5 bases). The CDR3 is 11 residues long. V shed 8 bases and J shed 3 bases, with 8 bases lying between them. From germline, CDR1 is SNHLY and CDR2 FYNNEI. CDR3 protein: CASGADYEQYF. The CDR3 DNA reads as TGTGCCAGCGGGGCTGACTACGAGCAGTACTTC.

Ten or more counts support this clonotype. The rearrangement uses TRBV12-3 or TRBV12-4 and TRBJ2-7; no firm D call. Trimming took off 3 bases at V and 7 bases at J, with 10 bases between the two ends. The CDR3 has 12 residues. The CDR3 coding sequence is TGTGCCAGCAGTTTGATGGGTTGGGAGCAGTACTTC. It encodes CASSLMGWEQYF.

The rearrangement uses TRBV19 and TRBJ2-7; 8 bases match TRBD2. The CDR3 sequence is 14 residues long. Germline V CDR1 and CDR2: LNHDA, SQIVND (reference sequence). Losses at the gene ends were 3 bases for V and 3 bases for J; bases not matched to a gene: 4. DNA for the CDR3: TGTGCCAGTAGTATGAGCGGGAGTCGCTACGAGCAGTACTTC. The encoded protein is CASSMSGSRYEQYF.

This clonotype has only a few counts. The chain carries TRBV9 and TRBJ2-2; either TRBD1 or TRBD2 may fit D (5 bases each). Germline lookup yields CDR1 SGDLS and CDR2 YYNGEE. Between the trimmed V and J ends, which lost 0 bases and 4 bases, there was a span of 16 bases. The CDR3 spans 17 residues. CDR3 residues: CASSVATGLAGTGELFF. The CDR3 nucleotides read TGTGCCAGCAGCGTAGCTACGGGGCTAGCCGGCACCGGGGAGCTGTTTTTT.

This clonotype was counted ten times or more. The chain couples TRBV11-2 to TRBJ2-5; TRBD2 is a possible D gene (6 bases). In germline, CDR1 is SGHAT, CDR2 FQNNGV. Trimming removed 8 bases at V and 4 bases at J, with 11 bases between. The CDR3 totals 12 residues. The CDR3 region is CASRREAETQYF. As DNA, the CDR3 is TGTGCCAGCCGTAGGGAGGCAGAGACCCAGTACTTC.

This clonotype was recorded many times. This rearrangement joins TRBV6-1 to TRBJ2-7, with 7 positions matching TRBD1. The V gene's germline CDR1 is MNHNS and CDR2 SASEGT. Trimming at V came to 5 bases and at J to 2 bases, leaving 6 bases not matched to a gene. This CDR3 contains 14 residues. CDR3 bases: TGTGCCAGCAGTCAACCGACAGGGACCTACGAGCAGTACTTC. Amino acid sequence: CASSQPTGTYEQYF.

This clonotype has a count of ten or more. This chain links TRBV3-1 with TRBJ2-7, with unresolved D. CDR3 length: 13 amino acids. Looked up from germline, CDR1 is LGHDT and CDR2 is YNNKEL (reference sequence). V was clipped by 1 base and J by 6 bases, with 10 bases between them. The CDR3 here is CASSQAVELEQYF. In DNA form, the CDR3 reads TGTGCCAGCAGCCAAGCAGTAGAGCTCGAGCAGTACTTC.

Written as DNA, the CDR3 is TGTGCCAGCAGCCAAGATCAAGACTACGAGCAGTACTTC. It encodes CASSQDQDYEQYF. The rearrangement links TRBV4-2 to TRBJ2-7; unclear D gene. Germline lookup yields CDR1 LGHNA and CDR2 YNFKEQ. V was clipped by 0 bases and J by 3 bases, with 6 bases between them. CDR3 size: 13 residues.

This clonotype was detected ten times or more. The J gene is TRBJ2-7, the V gene TRBV25-1; D possibly corresponds to TRBD1 (5 bases). CDR1 and CDR2 from the germline V gene are MGHDK and SYGVNS. This CDR3 has 13 amino acids. V was cut by 3 bases and J by 2 bases, with 8 bases left in between. CDR3 loop: CASSDQGAYEQYF. The CDR3 DNA reads as TGTGCCAGCAGTGATCAGGGCGCCTACGAGCAGTACTTC.

This clonotype has at least ten counts. The genes are TRBV2 and TRBJ1-6; 7 bases map to TRBD1. The CDR3 length is 16 residues. Trimming removed 6 bases from V and 2 bases from J; junction bases left unmatched: 7. CDR1 and CDR2 (germline): SNHLY, FYNNEI. CDR3 loop: CASRQGVSAYNSPLHF. CDR3 DNA: TGTGCCAGCAGGCAGGGGGTATCGGCCTATAATTCACCCCTCCACTTT.

This clonotype was detected ten times or more. The chain employs TRBV27 and TRBJ2-3; tentative D call: TRBD2 (6 bases). The CDR3 sequence is 11 residues long. Germline loops: CDR1 MNHEY, CDR2 SMNVEV (reference sequence). V lost 8 bases and J 10 bases, leaving 13 bases between the germline ends. For the CDR3, the DNA is TGTGCCAGCCTTACCGGGACTTCGCAGTATTTT. This encodes CASLTGTSQYF.

This clonotype was seen ten or more times. The V and J genes are TRBV2 and TRBJ2-5; no firm D call. CDR1 is SNHLY and CDR2 is FYNNEI in the germline V gene. The CDR3 is made up of 13 amino acids. Trimming pared 3 bases from V and 5 bases from J, leaving 10 bases between. The CDR3 reads CASSDSSSETQYF. The CDR3 coding sequence is TGTGCCAGCAGTGATTCGTCTAGTGAGACCCAGTACTTC.

This clonotype was seen ten or more times. The CDR3 DNA reads TGTGCCAGTAGTATAAGGGACACTGAAGCTTTCTTT. Its translation is CASSIRDTEAFF. This chain uses TRBV19 with TRBJ1-1; no clear D. The V gene's germline CDR1 is LNHDA and CDR2 SQIVND (reference sequence). V was clipped by 2 bases and J by 3 bases, with 4 bases between them. This CDR3 is 12 amino acids long.